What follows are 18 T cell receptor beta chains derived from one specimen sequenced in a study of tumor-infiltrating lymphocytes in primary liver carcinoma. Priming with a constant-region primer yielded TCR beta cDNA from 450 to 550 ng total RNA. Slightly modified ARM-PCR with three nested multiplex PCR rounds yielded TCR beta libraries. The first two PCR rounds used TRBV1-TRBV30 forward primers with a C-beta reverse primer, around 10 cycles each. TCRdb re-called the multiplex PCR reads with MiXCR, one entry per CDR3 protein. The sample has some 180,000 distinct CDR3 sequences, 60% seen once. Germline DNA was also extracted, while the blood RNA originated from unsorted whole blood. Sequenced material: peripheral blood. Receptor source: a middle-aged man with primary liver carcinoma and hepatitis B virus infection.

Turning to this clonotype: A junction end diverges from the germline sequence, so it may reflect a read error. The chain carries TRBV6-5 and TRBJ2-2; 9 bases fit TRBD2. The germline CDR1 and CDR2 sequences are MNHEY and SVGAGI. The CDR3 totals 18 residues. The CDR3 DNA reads TGTTCCAGCAGTTACCAAACCCCCCTAGCGGGAAATACCGGGGAGATGTTTTTT. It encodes CSSSYQTPLAGNTGEMFF.

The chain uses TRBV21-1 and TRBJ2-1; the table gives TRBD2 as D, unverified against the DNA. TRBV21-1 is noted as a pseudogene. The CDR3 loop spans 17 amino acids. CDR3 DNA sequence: TGTGCCAGCAGCAAAGTCTCGGCGGGAGGGGCCCCGAATGAGCAGTTCTTC. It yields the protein CASSKVSAGGAPNEQFF.

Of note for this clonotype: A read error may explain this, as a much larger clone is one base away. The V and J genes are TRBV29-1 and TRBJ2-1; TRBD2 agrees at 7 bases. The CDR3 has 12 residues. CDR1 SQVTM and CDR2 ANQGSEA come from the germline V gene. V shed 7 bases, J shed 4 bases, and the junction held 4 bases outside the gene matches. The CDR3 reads CSAGEGYNEQFF. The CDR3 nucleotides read TGCAGCGCTGGGGAGGGGTACAATGAGCAGTTCTTC.

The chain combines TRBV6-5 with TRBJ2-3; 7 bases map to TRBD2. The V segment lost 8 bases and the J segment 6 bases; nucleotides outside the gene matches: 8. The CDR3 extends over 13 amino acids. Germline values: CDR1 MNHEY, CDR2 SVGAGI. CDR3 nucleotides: TGTGCCAGCTGGTCGGTGGGGGGGGATACGCAGTATTTT. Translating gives CASWSVGGDTQYF.

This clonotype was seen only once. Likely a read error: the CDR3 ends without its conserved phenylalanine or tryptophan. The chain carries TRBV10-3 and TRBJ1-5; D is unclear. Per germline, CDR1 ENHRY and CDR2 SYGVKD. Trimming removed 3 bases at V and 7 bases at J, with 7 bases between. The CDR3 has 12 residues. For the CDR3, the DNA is TGTGCCATCAGTGAAGGAAACCAGCCCCAGCATTCT. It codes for CAISEGNQPQHS.

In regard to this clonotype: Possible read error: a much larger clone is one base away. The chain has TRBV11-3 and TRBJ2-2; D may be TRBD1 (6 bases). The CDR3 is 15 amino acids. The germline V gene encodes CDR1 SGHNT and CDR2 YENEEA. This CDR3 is CASSLGTVNTGELLF. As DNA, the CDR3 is TGTGCCAGCAGCTTAGGGACAGTGAACACCGGGGAGCTGCTTTTT. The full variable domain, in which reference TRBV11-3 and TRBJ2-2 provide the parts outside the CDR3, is EAGVVQSPRYKIIEKKQPVAFWCNPISGHNTLYWYLQNLGQGPELLIRYENEEAVDDSQLPKDRFSAERLKGVDSTLKIQPAELGDSAVYLCASSLGTVNTGELLFGEGSRLTVL.

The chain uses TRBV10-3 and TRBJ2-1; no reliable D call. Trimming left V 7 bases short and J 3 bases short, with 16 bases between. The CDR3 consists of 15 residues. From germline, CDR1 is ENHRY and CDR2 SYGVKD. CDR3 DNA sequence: TGTGCCATCAAACGGACCGAGAACCTCTACAATGAGCAGTTCTTC. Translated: CAIKRTENLYNEQFF.

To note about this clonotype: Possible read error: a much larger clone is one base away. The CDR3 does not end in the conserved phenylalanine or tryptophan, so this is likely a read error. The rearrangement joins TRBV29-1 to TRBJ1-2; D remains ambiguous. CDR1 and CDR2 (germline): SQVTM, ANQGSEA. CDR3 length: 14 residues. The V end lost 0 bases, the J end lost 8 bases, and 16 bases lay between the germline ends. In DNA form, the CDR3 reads TGCAGCGTTGAAGATCGGGCAGCGAGGCGCGGCTACACCTTG. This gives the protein CSVEDRAARRGYTL.

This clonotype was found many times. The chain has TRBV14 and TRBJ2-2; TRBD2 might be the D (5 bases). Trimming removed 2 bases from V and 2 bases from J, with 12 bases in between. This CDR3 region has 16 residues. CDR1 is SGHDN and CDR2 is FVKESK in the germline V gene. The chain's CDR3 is CASSQSRAANTGELFF. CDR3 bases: TGTGCCAGCAGCCAATCGAGGGCGGCCAACACCGGGGAGCTGTTTTTT.

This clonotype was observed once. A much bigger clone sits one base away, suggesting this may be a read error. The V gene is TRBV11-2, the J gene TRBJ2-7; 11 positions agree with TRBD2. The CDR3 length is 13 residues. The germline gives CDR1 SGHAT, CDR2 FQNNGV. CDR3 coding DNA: TGTGCCAGCACAGTGACTAGCGGGACCGAGCGGTACTTC. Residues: CASTVTSGTERYF.

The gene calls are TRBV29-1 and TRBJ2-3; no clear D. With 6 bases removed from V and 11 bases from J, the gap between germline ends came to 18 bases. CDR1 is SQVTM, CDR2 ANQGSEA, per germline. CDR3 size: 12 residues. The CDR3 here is CSVVETAPLQYF. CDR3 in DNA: TGCAGCGTCGTAGAGACTGCGCCACTGCAGTATTTT.

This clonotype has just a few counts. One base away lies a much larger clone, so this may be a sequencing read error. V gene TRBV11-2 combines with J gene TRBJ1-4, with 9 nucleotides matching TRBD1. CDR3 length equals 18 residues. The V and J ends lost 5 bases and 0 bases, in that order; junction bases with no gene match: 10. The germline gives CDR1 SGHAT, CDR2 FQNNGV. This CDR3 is CASSVRDRVVATNEKLFF. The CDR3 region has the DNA TGTGCCAGCAGCGTCCGGGACAGGGTCGTTGCAACTAATGAAAAACTGTTTTTT.

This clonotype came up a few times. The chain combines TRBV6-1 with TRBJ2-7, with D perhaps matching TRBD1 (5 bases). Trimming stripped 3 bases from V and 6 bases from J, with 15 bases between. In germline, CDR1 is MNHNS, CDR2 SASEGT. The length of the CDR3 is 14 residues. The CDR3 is CASSDRQGRREQYF. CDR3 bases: TGTGCCAGCAGTGATCGGCAGGGTAGACGCGAGCAGTACTTC.

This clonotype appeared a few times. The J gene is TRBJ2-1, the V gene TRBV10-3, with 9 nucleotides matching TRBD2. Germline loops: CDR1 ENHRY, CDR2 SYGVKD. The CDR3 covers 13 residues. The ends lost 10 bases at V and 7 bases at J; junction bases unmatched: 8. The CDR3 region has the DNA TGTGCCACCTTAGCGGGAGAAATGAATGAGCAGTTCTTC. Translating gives CATLAGEMNEQFF.

The CDR3 loop is CAIRQPLSGANVLTF. CDR3 in DNA: TGTGCCATAAGGCAGCCGCTCTCTGGGGCCAACGTCCTGACTTTC. The chain uses TRBV28 and TRBJ2-6, with no clear D. Per germline, CDR1 MDHEN and CDR2 SYDVKM. The CDR3 covers 15 residues. The V and J ends lost 10 bases and 0 bases respectively, with 13 bases between them.

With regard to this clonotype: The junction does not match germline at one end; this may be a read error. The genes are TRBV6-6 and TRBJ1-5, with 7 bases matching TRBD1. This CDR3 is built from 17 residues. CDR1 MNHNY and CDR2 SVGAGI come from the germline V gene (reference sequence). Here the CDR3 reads CTSRQSTGDYSNQPQHF. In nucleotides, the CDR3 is TGTACCAGCAGACAATCCACAGGGGACTATAGCAATCAGCCCCAGCATTTT.

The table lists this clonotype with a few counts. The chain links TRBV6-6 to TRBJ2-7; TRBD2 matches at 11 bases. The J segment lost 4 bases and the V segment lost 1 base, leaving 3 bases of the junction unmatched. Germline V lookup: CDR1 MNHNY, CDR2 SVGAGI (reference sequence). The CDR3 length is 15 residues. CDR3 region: CASSYLASGRYEQYF. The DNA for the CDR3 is TGTGCCAGCAGTTACTTGGCTAGCGGGAGGTACGAGCAGTACTTC.

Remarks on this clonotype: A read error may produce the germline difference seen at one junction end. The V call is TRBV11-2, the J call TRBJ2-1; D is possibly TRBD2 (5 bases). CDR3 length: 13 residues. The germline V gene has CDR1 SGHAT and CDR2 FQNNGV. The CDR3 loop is CASSFRGSNEQFF. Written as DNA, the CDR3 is TGTGCCAGCAGCTTTAGAGGGAGTAATGAACAGTTCTTC.